Following are 5 T cell receptor beta chains from one sample sequenced in a study of T cells after yellow fever vaccination. TCRdb redid the calling of the 5' RACE reads with MiXCR, one entry per CDR3 protein. This sample carries roughly 94,000 distinct CDR3 sequences, roughly 9% of them seen once, and the ten largest clones take 16%. Specimen: CD8+ T cells not binding an NS4B(214-222) dextramer, sorted from PBMCs, collected more than 14 days after the first yellow fever vaccination. The receptors here all came from a young man who received the YFV17D yellow fever vaccine.

This clonotype was recorded many times. This chain connects TRBV20-1 to TRBJ2-7; TRBD2 might be the D (7 bases). The CDR3 totals 14 residues. Germline CDR1 and CDR2: DFQATT and SNEGSKA (reference sequence). With 3 bases removed from V and 2 bases from J, the gap between germline ends came to 14 bases. The CDR3 region has the DNA TGCAGTGCTAGGGATAAGGGGGGGGCCTACGAGCAGTACTTC. It translates to CSARDKGGAYEQYF.

This clonotype was detected many times. The gene calls are TRBV5-1 and TRBJ2-1; TRBD1 is a possible D gene (6 bases). This CDR3 region has 15 residues. Germline lookup yields CDR1 SGHRS and CDR2 YFSETQ. Trimming left V 0 bases short and J 4 bases short, with 11 bases between. CDR3 sequence: CASSLVPGEYNEQFF. The DNA for the CDR3 is TGCGCCAGCAGCTTGGTTCCAGGGGAATACAATGAGCAGTTCTTC. The variable domain in full, with the rest retrieved from reference TRBV5-1 and TRBJ2-1, is KAGVTQTPRYLIKTRGQQVTLSCSPISGHRSVSWYQQTPGQGLQFLFEYFSETQRNKGNFPGRFSGRQFSNSRSEMNVSTLELGDSALYLCASSLVPGEYNEQFFGPGTRLTVL.

A few counts support this clonotype. The CDR3: CASSFASGLADTQYF. DNA for the CDR3: TGTGCCAGCAGCTTCGCTAGCGGCCTCGCGGATACGCAGTATTTT. V usage is TRBV13 and J usage is TRBJ2-3; the match to TRBD2 covers 7 bases. The CDR3 is 15 amino acids. Losses at the gene ends were 3 bases for V and 6 bases for J; bases not matched to a gene: 9. Germline CDR1 reads PRHDT; CDR2 reads FYEKMQ (reference sequence).

This clonotype came up a few times. V gene TRBV12-3 or TRBV12-4 combines with J gene TRBJ2-5, with 7 bases identical to TRBD2. J gave up 1 base and V 0 bases, and 5 bases lay outside the gene matches. This CDR3 has 16 amino acids. The CDR3 DNA follows: TGTGCCAGCAGTTTAGCGCTGGCTAGCGGCCAAGAGACCCAGTACTTC. It yields the protein CASSLALASGQETQYF.

This clonotype was picked up a small number of times. The rearrangement joins TRBV4-2 to TRBJ2-1; 10 nucleotides match TRBD2. Germline V gene sequence: CDR1 LGHNA, CDR2 YNFKEQ. The junction had 2 bases not matched to a gene; V was cut back by 0 bases and J by 6 bases. The CDR3 runs to 15 residues. CDR3 nucleotide sequence: TGTGCCAGCAGCCAAGATAGCGGGGGGCCCAATGAGCAGTTCTTC. It specifies CASSQDSGGPNEQFF.